The sequence of this TCR beta chain was determined in a study of cytomegalovirus exposure and HLA in healthy donors (dated by TCRdb to about 2017). Some background on the complete study: In an earlier analysis of under 750 of the donors, approximately 300 Gb of sequence data and 95 million to 130 million unique TCR beta sequences from about 190 million T cells were reported. An early release covering approximately 600 HLA-typed donors comprised about 290 gigabases of sequencing data and about 90 million unique TCR sequences. Of the roughly 410 genotyped donors, less than 85% were placed in the genetic ancestry cluster associated with self-reported Caucasian donors. The study was designed to test whether signatures of past pathogen exposure could be identified by cataloging public T cell receptors. The T cell repertoires of roughly 660 subjects were profiled by immunosequencing and related to cytomegalovirus serostatus. Along with the roughly 670-subject first cohort, a separate validation cohort of over 90 different subjects was used. High-throughput TCR immunosequencing, statistical association of individual TCRs with disease status, and machine learning were combined to predict cytomegalovirus infection status. A later analysis re-examined previously published TCR beta repertoires from more than 550 donors and added high-resolution HLA genotyping to investigate patterns of TCR occurrence. The later analysis used no new phenotypic data to find candidate immune exposures, relying instead on TCR beta sequences and their occurrence across donors. An earlier analysis of roughly 600 of the donors used high-throughput TCR beta sequencing to judge whether each TCR beta V gene segment behaved as functional or pseudogenic. Donor age, sex, ethnicity and CMV serostatus were compiled alongside the repertoire data. A later genetic analysis took genome-wide SNP genotypes for about 55% of the roughly 700 donors and used that subset as a discovery cohort. Every discovery cohort repertoire had been produced on one sequencing platform. HLA typing included class I and class II loci at four-digit resolution. The number of donors typed differed by locus, with 629-630 for A, B, C, DRB1 and DQB1, about 500 for DQA1, about 610 for DPA1, and some 440 for DPB1. Roughly five DR-DQ haplotypes were handled as single units for association and clustering because linkage in the cohort was strong. Across around 400 genotyped donors of the cohort, an average of approximately 240,000 unique TCR beta nucleotide sequences per donor were sequenced, and around 20% of those sequences were non-productive.

Broader findings and caveats from the paper: The sequencing pipeline was judged likely to have produced a cluster of highly shared sequence variants as a technical artifact. Correlated functional status among segregating V segments might be attributable to linkage disequilibrium, but an unknown experimental factor could not be ruled out. In an earlier analysis of more than 500 of the donors, most TCR beta V segments appeared in productive rearrangements about 90% or about 30% of the time, broadly matching IMGT annotations. When HLA alleles, especially DR and DQ, strongly co-occurred, attributing TCR associations to individual alleles was difficult. Immune exposure information for the cohort was limited to CMV serostatus. Compared with the approximately 710-donor mean, donors in an Asian-associated ancestry cluster had fewer N-insertions in productive TCRs, according to a later genetic analysis. The presence/absence analyses assumed that sequencing depth was roughly uniform across donors, and that assumption may not be true. The study gave a list of some 150 TCR beta chains associated with cytomegalovirus. A further reported finding was that TCR beta sequences accurately predicted the HLA-A and HLA-B alleles for most subjects in the first cohort. A later analysis reported that several top co-occurrence clusters appeared linked to parvovirus B19, influenza, CMV and Epstein-Barr virus. Compared with equally common non-associated chains, HLA-associated TCR beta chains in a later analysis were more clonally expanded and had lower generation probabilities. The cohort was sequenced for TCR beta chains only, and without alpha or paired-chain data the features that could be detected were limited. The earlier analysis of 587 of the donors excluded some 15 rarely observed V segments, including chromosome 9 orphons, because counts were too low. Because HLA typing was missing for some donors at each locus, association tests included only the typed subset. In a later analysis, most CMV-associated TCR beta chains were found to appear HLA-restricted, with HLA associations seemingly driven largely by CMV exposure. A later analysis found that TCR association rates varied across HLA loci, with DRB1 alleles showing the most associated TCRs and HLA-C alleles the fewest. Across donors, most TCR sequences were observed very rarely, whereas some public TCRs were present in many individuals. In a later genetic analysis, a missense DCLRE1C variant was associated with V-gene and J-gene trimming of TCR beta chains, and the association was replicated in an independent cohort. Specific HLA alleles were associated with 15,000 to 20,000 TCR beta sequences at a false discovery rate of 0.05 in a later analysis. A few of the identified cytomegalovirus-associated TCR beta chains were confirmed in vitro to be specific for cytomegalovirus antigens. The authors suggested that the approach could potentially be extended to other disease states and immunological phenotypes. Cytomegalovirus status was reported to be diagnosed by the classifier with high specificity and sensitivity in both the original and validation cohorts.

Libraries came from the immunoSEQ multiplex PCR assay. For the multiplex PCR, a mixture combining 60 forward primers for TCR Vbeta segments and 13 reverse primers for TCR Jbeta segments was used. Amplification of the CDR3 region of rearranged TCR beta genes was performed with a multiplex PCR assay on genomic DNA. On the Illumina HiSeq System, the amplified TCR beta libraries were sequenced as 87-base-pair reads. The authors processed their data as follows. A later analysis tallied roughly 78 million unique TCR beta chains across the 666 repertoires, and some 10 million of those chains were shared by two or more donors. Raw reads were error-corrected and collapsed into unique sequences with a nearest-neighbor algorithm that merged closely related sequences to remove PCR and sequencing errors. V, D and J gene segments were assigned by aligning CDR3 sequences to IMGT reference sequences. Each retained sequence needed at least a six-nucleotide match to both a V gene segment and a J gene segment. A rearrangement counted as productive if the CDR3 had no stop codons and remained in frame with V and J, and every other rearrangement counted as non-productive. Following IMGT convention, CDR3 was defined as the stretch from the second conserved V-encoded cysteine up to the conserved J-encoded phenylalanine. The earlier analysis of 500 to 600 of the donors excluded sequences that lacked an unambiguous match to a single V gene segment. In an earlier analysis of 587 of the donors, V segments were called functional above 56.7% productive rearrangements and were called segregating when the between-donor standard deviation exceeded 5%. A statistical classification framework was built for diagnosing cytomegalovirus status from the catalog of TCR beta chain sequences. A later analysis assigned V and J genes by comparing TCR nucleotide sequences with IMGT/GENE-DB human TR gene sequences. Using the TCRdist pipeline, a later analysis assigned CDR3 sequences along with most-parsimonious VDJ recombination scenarios. A later analysis defined each TCR beta chain by its CDR3 amino acid sequence plus V-gene family, and excluded reads lacking a unique V-gene family. A later analysis removed 550 to 700 highly shared, low-generation-probability nucleotide sequences to deal with suspected cross-contamination and a sequencing artifact. In a later analysis, a clonal expansion index was calculated for each public chain from normalized within-repertoire ranks of inferred template counts. Generation probabilities in a later analysis came from a VDJ recombination model fitted to out-of-frame rearrangements, and those results were checked against IGoR. Hypergeometric tests were used in a later analysis to score TCR-TCR, TCR-HLA and TCR-CMV co-occurrence, with a repertoire-size bias correction applied to the TCR pairs. To estimate false discovery rates, a later analysis permuted the HLA or CMV assignments 20 times. A later analysis grouped co-occurring TCRs with DBSCAN, adding TCRdist sequence similarity when clustering within HLA-allele-positive subsets. Repertoires with fewer than 30,000 or more than 120,000 public chains were left out of co-occurrence clustering, as were about 5 repertoires with anomalous nucleotide sharing. TCRdb mirrors the immuneACCESS table, restricted to in-frame sequences. Some clones are absent from its copies; in checked studies, under half trace to an unresolved V gene, and the reason for the others is unknown. V and J calls and clone size are as listed in that table; D and trimming were resolved from the DNA. This sample lists approximately 70,000 clones; around 72% were detected once. Together, the top ten hold around 10% of the sample.

In total, more than 500 healthy bone marrow donors made up the cohort. Cohort members were all nominally healthy when sampled, although unrecorded immune exposures were likely present. The donor tested CMV seropositive and was one of the 289 seropositive cohort members. Every donor gave a peripheral blood sample, and the peripheral blood mononuclear cells from that sample were used for TCR beta sequencing. Genomic DNA extraction from the blood cell samples was performed with the Qiagen DNeasy Blood Extraction Kit. Taking its sample share into account, this clone is medium-sized (0.01 to 0.1%). Its antigen remains undetermined. No quality values exist for individual bases; no much larger clone is one base distant. The receptor was isolated from a woman aged 40 to 49 in good health and CMV-seropositive. Input material: PBMCs.

The DNA sequence is given as TGTGCCAGCAGCGTAGGATTTACCCCGGCCGACTCCTATGGCTACACCTTC. Translated, it gives CASSVGFTPADSYGYTF. The chain joins TRBV9 to TRBJ1-2; the D gene assignment is ambiguous. The germline V gene encodes CDR1 SGDLS and CDR2 YYNGEE. Cut back by 0 bases and 4 bases, the V and J ends lie 19 bases apart. From its cysteine to its phenylalanine, the CDR3 spans 17 amino acids. Just the 51-base CDR3 DNA is kept, in frame starting at base 1.